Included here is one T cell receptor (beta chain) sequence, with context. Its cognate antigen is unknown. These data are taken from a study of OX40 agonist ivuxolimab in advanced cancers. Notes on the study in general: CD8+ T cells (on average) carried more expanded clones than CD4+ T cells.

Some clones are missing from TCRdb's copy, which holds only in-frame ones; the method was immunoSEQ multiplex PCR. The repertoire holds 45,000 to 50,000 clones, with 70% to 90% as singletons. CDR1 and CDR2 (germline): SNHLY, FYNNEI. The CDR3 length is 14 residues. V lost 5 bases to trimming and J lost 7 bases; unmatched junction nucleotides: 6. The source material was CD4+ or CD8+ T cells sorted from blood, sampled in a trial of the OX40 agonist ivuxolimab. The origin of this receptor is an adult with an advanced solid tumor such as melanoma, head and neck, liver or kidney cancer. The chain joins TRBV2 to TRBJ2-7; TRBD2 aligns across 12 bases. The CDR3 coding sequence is TGTGCCAGCAGTCGGACTAGCGGGAAAGAAGAGCAGTACTTC. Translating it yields CASSRTSGKEEQYF.